A selection of T cell receptor beta chains follows, all from one sample in a study of blood T cells in healthy people across ages. TCRdb recomputed calls from the 5' RACE reads with MiXCR, one row per CDR3 protein. Of more than 800,000 distinct CDR3 sequences listed, more than 25% were seen once; the top ten hold roughly 17%. Input material: blood. These receptors all come from a woman older than 75 in good health. CDR3s include the opening cysteine and the closing phenylalanine or tryptophan. A D gene is named only where the DNA matches it firmly. Size values are once, few and many counts, or a class for expanded clones, and some rows have none.

>TRBJ2-5|TRBV20-1|many|.
CRAAELGRQETQYF
TGCAGGGCCGCTGAGCTGGGGCGCCAAGAGACCCAGTACTTC
>TRBJ2-3|TRBV7-9|.|.
CASSAGRGQRSDTQYF
TGTGCCAGCAGCGCGGGGAGGGGACAGAGATCAGATACGCAGTATTTT
>TRBJ2-5|TRBV20-1|many|TRBD2
CSARGGTSGKGETQYF
TGCAGTGCTAGGGGGGGGACTAGCGGAAAAGGGGAGACCCAGTACTTC
>TRBJ2-5|TRBV14|many|TRBD2
CASSQGLLAGTTQYF
TGTGCCAGCAGCCAAGGATTACTAGCGGGAACGACCCAGTACTTC
>TRBJ2-6|TRBV3-1|many|TRBD1
CASSPGQGKISGANVLTF
TGTGCCAGCAGCCCCGGACAGGGGAAGATTTCTGGGGCCAACGTCCTGACTTTC
>TRBJ2-7|TRBV6-6|.|TRBD2
CASSNGRADYEQYF
TGTGCCAGTTCTAACGGGAGGGCCGACTACGAGCAGTACTTC
>TRBJ2-5|TRBV6-6|many|.
CASRGLTGGAGETQYF
TGTGCCAGCAGGGGCCTTACAGGGGGGGCCGGTGAGACCCAGTACTTC
>TRBJ2-4|TRBV20-1|.|TRBD2
CSARSGGVNIQYF
TGCAGTGCTAGATCGGGGGGAGTAAACATTCAGTACTTC
>TRBJ2-7|TRBV7-9|many|.
CASSSAENMKGDEQYF
TGTGCCAGCAGCTCCGCTGAAAACATGAAGGGTGACGAGCAGTACTTC
>TRBJ2-7|TRBV7-2|.|.
CASSPAEPYEQYF
TGTGCCAGCAGCCCCGCGGAACCCTACGAGCAGTACTTC
>TRBJ2-1|TRBV20-1|many|TRBD2
CSAGGGSYNEQFF
TGCAGTGCAGGCGGGGGTTCCTACAATGAGCAGTTCTTC
>TRBJ1-2|TRBV4-2|.|.
CASSQDYGARESYTF
TGTGCCAGCAGCCAAGATTACGGCGCCAGGGAGTCCTACACCTTC
>TRBJ2-5|TRBV15|.|TRBD2
CATSSISGRYQETQYF
TGTGCCACCAGCAGTATCAGCGGGAGATACCAAGAGACCCAGTACTTC
>TRBJ1-2|TRBV7-9|many|.
CASVGRGGYTF
TGTGCCAGCGTGGGCCGGGGAGGCTACACCTTC
>TRBJ2-7|TRBV27|many|.
CASNIKFSYEQYF
TGTGCCAGCAATATCAAATTCTCCTACGAGCAGTACTTC
>TRBJ2-4|TRBV7-2|.|TRBD2
CASSRTSGSRLAKNIQYF
TGTGCCAGCAGCCGGACTAGCGGATCCCGGCTAGCCAAAAACATTCAGTACTTC
>TRBJ1-2|TRBV2|few|TRBD1
CASSIDRDHGYTF
TGTGCCAGCAGTATCGACAGGGATCATGGCTACACCTTC
>TRBJ2-5|TRBV29-1|.|TRBD2
CSVHGSLLAGGQETQYF
TGCAGCGTTCACGGGAGTTTGCTAGCGGGGGGGCAGGAGACCCAGTACTTC
>TRBJ2-7|TRBV7-6|.|TRBD1
CASSLEAGTGAYEQYF
TGTGCCAGCAGCTTAGAGGCCGGGACAGGGGCCTACGAGCAGTACTTC
>TRBJ2-1|TRBV2|once|TRBD1
CANRDSQLYNEQFF
TGTGCCAACAGGGACAGTCAGCTGTACAATGAGCAGTTCTTC
>TRBJ1-1|TRBV5-1|.|.
CASSADGQNTEAFF
TGCGCCAGCAGCGCGGACGGACAGAACACTGAAGCTTTCTTT
>TRBJ2-2|TRBV10-1|once|TRBD1
CASSGRTGRDGELFF
TGCGCCAGCAGTGGGCGGACAGGCCGGGACGGGGAGCTGTTTTTT
>TRBJ2-7|TRBV7-2|many|TRBD2
CASSSRGGSEQYF
TGTGCCAGCAGCTCTCGGGGGGGGAGCGAGCAGTACTTC
>TRBJ1-5|TRBV20-1|.|.
CSARPGVSNQPQHF
TGCAGTGCTAGGCCCGGGGTGAGCAATCAGCCCCAGCATTTT
>TRBJ2-3|TRBV20-1|once|TRBD1
CSAKPPGTAGTQYF
TGCAGTGCTAAACCGCCCGGGACAGCTGGTACGCAGTATTTT
>TRBJ2-7|TRBV12-3/TRBV12-4|many|TRBD1
CASSLPGTEHYEQYF
TGTGCCAGCAGCCTGCCCGGGACAGAACACTACGAGCAGTACTTC
>TRBJ2-5|TRBV29-1|.|.
CSVETRGAFQYF
TGCAGCGTTGAAACACGGGGGGCCTTCCAGTACTTC
>TRBJ2-7|TRBV7-9|.|TRBD2
CDSSLAGGNEQYF
TGTGACAGCAGCTTAGCGGGGGGGAACGAGCAGTACTTC
>TRBJ2-3|TRBV12-3/TRBV12-4|.|.
CASSAEPQAPDTQYF
TGTGCCAGCAGCGCGGAGCCACAGGCCCCGGATACGCAGTATTTT
>TRBJ1-2|TRBV9|.|TRBD1
CASSAGTGGDYGYTF
TGTGCCAGCAGCGCCGGGACAGGGGGCGACTATGGCTACACCTTC
>TRBJ2-5|TRBV6-6|many|.
CASSFSETQYF
TGTGCCAGCAGTTTCTCCGAGACCCAGTACTTC
>TRBJ2-1|TRBV20-1|many|TRBD1
CSAFLWDREDNEQFF
TGCAGTGCGTTCCTTTGGGACAGGGAAGACAATGAGCAGTTCTTC
>TRBJ1-4|TRBV20-1|.|TRBD1
CSAIDREGDEKLFF
TGCAGTGCTATCGACAGGGAGGGGGATGAAAAACTGTTTTTT
>TRBJ2-5|TRBV20-1|many|.
CSARDGRTPQETQYF
TGCAGTGCTAGAGATGGTAGGACACCCCAAGAGACCCAGTACTTC
>TRBJ2-5|TRBV9|many|TRBD1
CASSRGTGATQETQYF
TGTGCCAGCAGCCGCGGGACAGGGGCCACCCAAGAGACCCAGTACTTC
>TRBJ2-1|TRBV27|.|.
CASISGAGNEQFF
TGTGCCAGTATTTCAGGTGCTGGCAATGAGCAGTTCTTC
>TRBJ2-3|TRBV27|many|.
CASSLFFDLADNPRGDTQYF
TGTGCCAGCAGTTTATTTTTCGATTTAGCGGACAATCCTAGAGGAGATACGCAGTATTTT
>TRBJ1-1|TRBV27|few|.
CASSPGGRRTEAFF
TGTGCCAGCAGTCCCGGAGGCAGGAGAACTGAAGCTTTCTTT